Shown below are 32 T cell receptor beta chains from a single sample sequenced in a study of T cells in localized non-small cell lung cancer. The protocol was immunoSEQ multiplex PCR, while the TCRdb copy is restricted to in-frame clones and leaves out a portion. Among 20,000 to 30,000 clones listed, more than 85% were seen once. This specimen was peripheral blood, taken before any cancer treatment. These receptors were collected from a male donor aged 60 or over with stage I squamous cell lung carcinoma.

The chain recombines TRBV6-5 with TRBJ2-3; weak D call: TRBD1 (6 bases). CDR1 and CDR2 from the germline V gene are MNHEY and SVGAGI. The CDR3 loop spans 15 amino acids. Trimming removed 1 base from V and 2 bases from J, with 10 bases in between. The CDR3 protein is CASSYWGRYTDTQYF. CDR3 bases: TGTGCCAGCAGTTACTGGGGGCGGTACACAGATACGCAGTATTTT.

V usage is TRBV4-3 and J usage is TRBJ2-5; D perhaps matches TRBD2 (6 bases). V was clipped by 0 bases and J by 2 bases, with 13 bases between them. This CDR3 region has 16 residues. Germline V lookup: CDR1 LGHNA, CDR2 YSLEER. CDR3: CASSQDIASGQETQYF. CDR3 bases: TGCGCCAGCAGCCAAGATATTGCCAGCGGGCAAGAGACCCAGTACTTC.

The rearrangement uses TRBV11-2 and TRBJ2-1; TRBD2 is a possible D gene (6 bases). Germline CDR1 and CDR2: SGHAT and FQNNGV. V was cut by 1 base and J by 4 bases, with 11 bases left in between. This CDR3 comprises 15 residues. Written as DNA, the CDR3 is TGTGCCAGCAGCTTAGCGGGAGAGTTTTACAATGAGCAGTTCTTC. Amino acids: CASSLAGEFYNEQFF.

The chain employs TRBV6-5 and TRBJ2-7, with a weak D call TRBD2 (5 bases). Looked up from germline, CDR1 is MNHEY and CDR2 is SVGAGI. V dropped 5 bases and J dropped 2 bases, with 16 bases sitting between them. CDR3 size: 15 residues. This CDR3 is CASSPPRTGTYEQYF. In DNA, the CDR3 is TGTGCCAGCAGTCCCCCACGAACGGGAACCTACGAGCAGTACTTC.

The rearrangement links TRBV6-1 to TRBJ2-7; the D is unclear. This CDR3 contains 14 residues. In germline, CDR1 is MNHNS, CDR2 SASEGT. With 3 bases removed from V and 1 base from J, the gap between germline ends came to 10 bases. For the CDR3, the DNA is TGTGCCAGCAGTGATTTTCGGGTATCCTACGAGCAGTACTTC. Translating gives CASSDFRVSYEQYF.

The J gene is TRBJ1-3, the V gene TRBV5-4, with D hard to call. CDR1 is SGHNT and CDR2 is YYREEE in the germline V gene (reference sequence). V was pared by 2 bases and J by 0 bases, with 9 bases between. CDR3 size: 15 residues. Here the CDR3 reads CASSFGSSSGNTIYF. CDR3 coding DNA: TGTGCCAGCAGCTTTGGCTCCAGCTCTGGAAACACCATATATTTT.

The table lists this clone with a count of one. The chain has TRBV9 and TRBJ2-7; 11 nucleotides align to TRBD1. V shed 4 bases and J 5 bases; nucleotides not matched to a gene: 5. Germline CDR1 reads SGDLS; CDR2 reads YYNGEE. The CDR3 extends over 14 amino acids. The CDR3 DNA is TGTGCCAGCAGCCCGGACAGGGGGCGGCACGAGCAGTACTTC. Translating it yields CASSPDRGRHEQYF.

Turning to this clone: Its ends do not fully match the called genes, so a read error is possible. The sample holds other DNA sequences that translate to the same CDR3. This sequence joins TRBV5-1 and TRBJ1-2, with 8 bases aligning to TRBD1. CDR1 and CDR2 (germline): SGHRS, YFSETQ. The CDR3 is 14 amino acids. In DNA form, the CDR3 reads TGCGCCAGCAGTTCTGGACAGGGCAACTATGGTTACACCTTC. It is translated as CASSSGQGNYGYTF.

The genes are TRBV7-2 and TRBJ2-5, with 7 positions matching TRBD2. CDR1 SGHTA and CDR2 FQGNSA come from the germline V gene. The CDR3 spans 14 residues. Germline trimming cut 8 bases from V and 0 bases from J; bases unmatched to any gene: 6. The DNA for the CDR3 is TGTGCCAGCGGTGGGCGGGGGTACCAAGAGACCCAGTACTTC. Translated: CASGGRGYQETQYF. Variable domain in full (rest from reference TRBV7-2 and TRBJ2-5): GAGVSQSPSNKVTEKGKDVELRCDPISGHTALYWYRQSLGQGLEFLIYFQGNSAPDKSGLPSDRFSAERTGGSVSTLTIQRTQQEDSAVYLCASGGRGYQETQYFGPGTRLLVL.

This clone showed up just once. The CDR3 nucleotides read TGTGCCATCAGTGCCCGACAGGGCGGCGAGACCCAGTACTTC. It encodes CAISARQGGETQYF. The chain joins TRBV10-3 to TRBJ2-5; 7 nucleotides agree with TRBD1. CDR3 size: 14 residues. Germline V gives CDR1 ENHRY, CDR2 SYGVKD. V trimming: 4 bases; J trimming: 5 bases; junction bases outside the gene matches: 7.

The chain combines TRBV20-1 with TRBJ1-2, with no clear D. The germline gives CDR1 DFQATT, CDR2 SNEGSKA (reference sequence). V was trimmed by 3 bases and J by 8 bases, leaving 10 bases between them. The CDR3 loop spans 11 amino acids. The CDR3 sequence: CSASELTGYTF. CDR3 coding DNA: TGCAGTGCTAGCGAGCTCACGGGCTACACCTTC.

The sample holds one count of this clone. V usage is TRBV5-8 and J usage is TRBJ1-5; D may be TRBD1 (6 bases). Looked up from germline, CDR1 is SGHTS and CDR2 is YDEGEE. Trimming stripped 0 bases from V and 4 bases from J, with 14 bases between. CDR3 length equals 16 residues. CDR3 sequence (DNA): TGTGCCAGCAGCTTGGCAGGGGCCCCGGGAAATCAGCCCCAGCATTTT. Its translation is CASSLAGAPGNQPQHF.

V and J are TRBV7-6 and TRBJ1-1; 7 bases fit TRBD1. Losses at the gene ends were 5 bases for V and 2 bases for J; bases not matched to a gene: 11. Germline-derived CDR1 and CDR2 are SGHVS and FNYEAQ. There are 16 residues in the CDR3. As DNA, the CDR3 is TGTGCCAGCAGCCCGGGACAGAGAAAATCAAACACTGAAGCTTTCTTT. Translated: CASSPGQRKSNTEAFF.

This chain connects TRBV7-9 to TRBJ2-5; possible D gene TRBD1, 5 bases. Per germline, CDR1 SEHNR and CDR2 FQNEAQ (reference sequence). Trimming left V 2 bases short and J 5 bases short, with 12 bases between. The CDR3 is 14 residues long. Here the CDR3 reads CASSLRQGGETQYF. In nucleotides, the CDR3 is TGTGCCAGCAGCTTAAGGCAGGGCGGTGAGACCCAGTACTTC. Based on the CDR3 plus reference TRBV7-9 and TRBJ2-5, the full variable domain is DTGVSQNPRHKITKRGQNVTFRCDPISEHNRLYWYRQTLGQGPEFLTYFQNEAQLEKSRLLSDRFSAERPKGSFSTLEIQRTEQGDSAMYLCASSLRQGGETQYFGPGTRLLVL.

This sequence joins TRBV6-1 and TRBJ2-1, with 8 nucleotides matching TRBD1. Per the germline V gene, CDR1 is MNHNS and CDR2 is SASEGT. The junction had 8 bases not matched to a gene; V was cut back by 6 bases and J by 4 bases. The CDR3 totals 15 residues. CDR3: CASRVQGVGYNEQFF. In DNA, the CDR3 is TGTGCCAGCAGGGTACAGGGGGTAGGTTACAATGAGCAGTTCTTC.

The V call is TRBV5-1, the J call TRBJ2-1, with TRBD2 identical over 11 bases. CDR1 is SGHRS and CDR2 is YFSETQ in the germline V gene. Trimming at V came to 4 bases and at J to 1 base, leaving 1 base not matched to a gene. This CDR3 spans 15 amino acids. CDR3 nucleotides: TGCGCCAGCAGCGGGACTAGCGGTTCCTACAATGAGCAGTTCTTC. This translates into CASSGTSGSYNEQFF.

The chain recombines TRBV6-6 with TRBJ2-7; no firm D call. The CDR3 sequence is 13 residues long. V dropped 2 bases and J dropped 7 bases, with 12 bases sitting between them. Germline loops: CDR1 MNHNY, CDR2 SVGAGI (reference sequence). DNA for the CDR3: TGTGCCAGCAGTTACAAGGATTTTGGGGAGCAGTACTTC. It specifies CASSYKDFGEQYF.

This chain uses TRBV7-8 with TRBJ1-2; TRBD1 might be the D (5 bases). The CDR3 spans 14 residues. With 5 bases removed from V and 3 bases from J, the gap between germline ends came to 13 bases. Germline CDR1 and CDR2: SGHVS and FQNEAQ. The CDR3 sequence is CASSAEQTDYGYTF. For the CDR3, the DNA is TGTGCCAGCAGCGCAGAACAGACAGACTATGGCTACACCTTC.

The chain joins TRBV5-1 to TRBJ1-2; 10 nucleotides agree with TRBD1. The V gene's germline CDR1 is SGHRS and CDR2 YFSETQ. CDR3 length: 15 residues. With V trimmed by 0 bases and J by 7 bases, 6 bases remained unmatched. CDR3 sequence reads: CASSLADRGRGGYTF. The CDR3 bases are TGCGCCAGCAGCTTGGCTGACAGGGGGCGAGGTGGCTACACCTTC.

This chain joins TRBV5-1 and TRBJ2-2, with 7 bases that match TRBD2. Germline trimming cut 4 bases from V and 3 bases from J; bases unmatched to any gene: 12. CDR1 and CDR2 from the germline V gene are SGHRS and YFSETQ. This CDR3 is 17 amino acids long. The CDR3 reads CASSPGTAGVYTGELFF. DNA of the CDR3: TGCGCCAGCAGCCCCGGGACGGCGGGAGTTTACACCGGGGAGCTGTTTTTT.

The chain uses TRBV7-8 and TRBJ1-5; D possibly corresponds to TRBD1 (5 bases). Germline lookup yields CDR1 SGHVS and CDR2 FQNEAQ. This CDR3 has 17 residues. Deletions cut 1 base from V and 0 bases from J, with 13 bases between. The CDR3 DNA is TGTGCCAGCAGCTTAGGCGAGGGACGTTCTAGCAATCAGCCCCAGCATTTT. It translates to CASSLGEGRSSNQPQHF.

V usage is TRBV9 and J usage is TRBJ1-3; D is unclear. The CDR3 runs 14 residues. CDR1 SGDLS and CDR2 YYNGEE come from the germline V gene. V was clipped by 0 bases and J by 4 bases, with 8 bases between them. This CDR3 is CASSVAPSGNTIYF. CDR3 coding DNA: TGTGCCAGCAGCGTAGCTCCAAGCGGAAACACCATATATTTT.

This chain connects TRBV4-1 to TRBJ1-5, with TRBD1 matching 7 bases. Trimming cost V 1 base and J 5 bases; bases outside gene matches: 5. Germline V gene data show CDR1 as MGHRA and CDR2 as YSYEKL. The CDR3 has 15 residues. The CDR3 is CASSQARQGYQPQHF. CDR3 nucleotides: TGCGCCAGCAGCCAAGCCCGACAGGGTTATCAGCCCCAGCATTTT.

The genes are TRBV11-3 and TRBJ1-1; 8 positions agree with TRBD1. This CDR3 contains 20 residues. The ends lost 0 bases at V and 0 bases at J; junction bases unmatched: 15. In germline, CDR1 is SGHNT, CDR2 YENEEA. The CDR3 DNA follows: TGTGCCAGCAGCTTAGATCCGGGACAGGTTACCTCTTACATGAACACTGAAGCTTTCTTT. Translation gives CASSLDPGQVTSYMNTEAFF.

The chain is built from TRBV29-1 and TRBJ2-3, with a tentative D call TRBD2 (6 bases). This CDR3 is 13 amino acids long. CDR1 is SQVTM and CDR2 is ANQGSEA in the germline V gene. V was cut by 3 bases and J by 5 bases, with 12 bases left in between. The DNA for the CDR3 is TGCAGCGTTGAGGGGCGGGAAGTAGATACGCAGTATTTT. This encodes CSVEGREVDTQYF.

The rearrangement joins TRBV5-4 to TRBJ1-2, with D uncertain. The CDR3 is 13 residues long. Germline V gene sequence: CDR1 SGHNT, CDR2 YYREEE (reference sequence). V lost 4 bases, J lost 8 bases, and 15 bases lay in between. The CDR3 loop is CASSPFGIQGYTF. Written as DNA, the CDR3 is TGTGCCAGCAGCCCCTTCGGAATCCAGGGCTACACCTTC.

The J gene is TRBJ2-4, the V gene TRBV12-5; D remains ambiguous. The CDR3 loop spans 13 amino acids. CDR1 and CDR2 from the germline V gene are LGHNT and FRNRAP. V was pared by 6 bases and J by 0 bases, with 6 bases between. The CDR3 DNA reads as TGTGCTAGTGGGGAGCCAGCCAAAAACATTCAGTACTTC. Translation: CASGEPAKNIQYF.

The V gene is TRBV25-1, the J gene TRBJ2-1; D possibly uses TRBD1 or TRBD2 (5 bases each). The ends were cut back, 1 base at V and 4 bases at J, with 14 bases in the middle. CDR1 is MGHDK, CDR2 SYGVNS, per germline. The CDR3 runs to 16 residues. DNA for the CDR3: TGTGCCAGCAGTGAATCGCAGGGAGCCGGATACAATGAGCAGTTCTTC. It yields the protein CASSESQGAGYNEQFF.

In DNA form, the CDR3 reads TGTGCCTGGAGTGATAACTTTTGGACAGGGAAGGTTACTCAGCCCCAGCATTTT. Encoded protein: CAWSDNFWTGKVTQPQHF. This chain uses TRBV30 with TRBJ1-5; TRBD1 agrees at 8 bases. The CDR3 covers 18 residues. The J segment lost 6 bases and the V segment lost 1 base, leaving 17 bases of the junction unmatched. CDR1 GTSNPN and CDR2 SVGIG come from the germline V gene (reference sequence).

The chain links TRBV29-1 to TRBJ1-5, with D possibly TRBD1 on 5 matching bases. The V gene's germline CDR1 is SQVTM and CDR2 ANQGSEA. With 4 bases removed from V and 7 bases from J, the gap between germline ends came to 14 bases. This CDR3 region has 13 residues. The CDR3 region has the DNA TGCAGCGTTGGGGGGGGGTCAGGACAGCCCCAGCATTTT. Amino acids: CSVGGGSGQPQHF.

The rearrangement links TRBV29-1 to TRBJ1-1; 9 bases fit TRBD1. The V segment lost 4 bases and the J segment 4 bases; nucleotides outside the gene matches: 4. Germline assignment: CDR1 SQVTM and CDR2 ANQGSEA. This CDR3 spans 13 amino acids. The CDR3 coding sequence is TGCAGCGTTGGAGGACAGGGGACCACTGAAGCTTTCTTT. Protein sequence: CSVGGQGTTEAFF. Full variable domain (rest looked up from reference TRBV29-1 and TRBJ1-1): SAVISQKPSRDICQRGTSLTIQCQVDSQVTMMFWYRQQPGQSLTLIATANQGSEATYESGFVIDKFPISRPNLTFSTLTVSNMSPEDSSIYLCSVGGQGTTEAFFGQGTRLTVV.

The J gene is TRBJ2-1, the V gene TRBV19, with TRBD2 as a possible D gene (6 bases). There are 15 residues in the CDR3. Trimming stripped 3 bases from V and 0 bases from J, with 9 bases between. Germline-derived CDR1 and CDR2 are LNHDA and SQIVND (reference sequence). CDR3 in DNA: TGTGCCAGTAGTATGGGACTGAGCTCCTACAATGAGCAGTTCTTC. Translating it yields CASSMGLSSYNEQFF. The whole variable domain, remainder taken from reference TRBV19 and TRBJ2-1, is DGGITQSPKYLFRKEGQNVTLSCEQNLNHDAMYWYRQDPGQGLRLIYYSQIVNDFQKGDIAEGYSVSREKKESFPLTVTSAQKNPTAFYLCASSMGLSSYNEQFFGPGTRLTVL.